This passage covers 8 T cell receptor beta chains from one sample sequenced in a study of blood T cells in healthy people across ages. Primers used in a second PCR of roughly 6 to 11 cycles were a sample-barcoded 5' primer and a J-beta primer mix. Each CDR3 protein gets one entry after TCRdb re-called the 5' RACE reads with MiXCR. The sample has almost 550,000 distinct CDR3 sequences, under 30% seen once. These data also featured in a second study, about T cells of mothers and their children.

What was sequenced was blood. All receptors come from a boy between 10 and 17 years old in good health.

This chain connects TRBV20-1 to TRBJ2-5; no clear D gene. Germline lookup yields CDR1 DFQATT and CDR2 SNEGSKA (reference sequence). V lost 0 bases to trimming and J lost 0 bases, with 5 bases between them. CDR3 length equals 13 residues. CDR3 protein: CSARDPNQETQYF. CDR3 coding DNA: TGCAGTGCTAGAGATCCGAACCAAGAGACCCAGTACTTC.

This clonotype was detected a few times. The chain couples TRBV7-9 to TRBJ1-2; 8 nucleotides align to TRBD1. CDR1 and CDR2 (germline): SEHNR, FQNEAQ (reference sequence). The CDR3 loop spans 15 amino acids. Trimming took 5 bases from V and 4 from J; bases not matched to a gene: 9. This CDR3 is CASSTSTGVAYGYTF. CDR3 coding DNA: TGTGCCAGCAGCACCTCGACAGGGGTTGCCTATGGCTACACCTTC.

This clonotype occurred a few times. This CDR3 reads CASSLAPGGNYGYTF. The CDR3 region has the DNA TGTGCCAGCAGCTTAGCCCCAGGGGGAAACTATGGCTACACCTTC. J is TRBJ1-2 and V is TRBV7-2; TRBD1 matches 7 bases. Germline-derived CDR1 and CDR2 are SGHTA and FQGNSA. V lost 0 bases to trimming and J lost 2 bases; unmatched junction nucleotides: 3. CDR3 length: 15 amino acids.

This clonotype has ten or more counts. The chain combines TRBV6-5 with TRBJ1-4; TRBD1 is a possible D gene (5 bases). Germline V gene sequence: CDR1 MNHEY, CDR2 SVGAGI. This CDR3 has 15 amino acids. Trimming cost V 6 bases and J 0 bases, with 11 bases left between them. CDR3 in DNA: TGTGCCAGCAGAAACCTGGGGGCAACTAATGAAAAACTGTTTTTT. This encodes CASRNLGATNEKLFF.

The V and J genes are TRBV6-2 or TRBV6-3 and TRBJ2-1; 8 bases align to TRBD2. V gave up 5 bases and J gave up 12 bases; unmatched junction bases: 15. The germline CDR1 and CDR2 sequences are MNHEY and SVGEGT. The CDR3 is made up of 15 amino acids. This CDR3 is CASSLEGLDQYGQFF. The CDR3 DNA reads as TGTGCCAGCAGTCTAGAGGGACTAGATCAATACGGGCAGTTCTTC.

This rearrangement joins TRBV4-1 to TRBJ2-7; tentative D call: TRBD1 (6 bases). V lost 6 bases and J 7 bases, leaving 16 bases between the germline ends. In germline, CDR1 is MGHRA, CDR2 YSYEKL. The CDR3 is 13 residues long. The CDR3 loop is CASRPSTGLEQYF. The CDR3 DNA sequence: TGCGCCAGCAGACCCTCTACAGGGTTGGAGCAGTACTTC.

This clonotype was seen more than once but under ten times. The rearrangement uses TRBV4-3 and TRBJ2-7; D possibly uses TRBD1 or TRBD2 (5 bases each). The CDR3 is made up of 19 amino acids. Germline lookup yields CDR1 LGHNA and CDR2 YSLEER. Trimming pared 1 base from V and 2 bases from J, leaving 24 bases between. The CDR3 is CASSQVNLSPGTVAYEQYF. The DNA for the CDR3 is TGCGCCAGCAGCCAAGTCAATCTTTCACCAGGGACCGTTGCCTACGAGCAGTACTTC.

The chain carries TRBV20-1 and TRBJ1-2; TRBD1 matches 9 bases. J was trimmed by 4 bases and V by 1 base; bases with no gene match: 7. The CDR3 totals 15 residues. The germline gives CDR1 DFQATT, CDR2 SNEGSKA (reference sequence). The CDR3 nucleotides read TGCAGTGCTAGAGCCTCCGGGACAGGGATCTATGGCTACACCTTC. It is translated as CSARASGTGIYGYTF.